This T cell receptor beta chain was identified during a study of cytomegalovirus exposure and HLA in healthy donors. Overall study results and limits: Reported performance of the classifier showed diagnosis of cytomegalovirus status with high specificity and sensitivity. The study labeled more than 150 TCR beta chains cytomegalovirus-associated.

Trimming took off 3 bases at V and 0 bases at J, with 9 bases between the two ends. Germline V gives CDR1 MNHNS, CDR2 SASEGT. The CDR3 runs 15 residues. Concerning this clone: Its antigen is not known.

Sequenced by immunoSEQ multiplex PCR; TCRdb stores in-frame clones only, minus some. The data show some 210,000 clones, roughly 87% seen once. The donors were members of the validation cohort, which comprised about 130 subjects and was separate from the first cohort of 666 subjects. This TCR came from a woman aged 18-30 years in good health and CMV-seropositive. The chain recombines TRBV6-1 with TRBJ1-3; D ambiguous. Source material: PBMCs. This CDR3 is CASSDGPGSGNTIYF. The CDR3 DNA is TGTGCCAGCAGTGATGGTCCAGGCTCTGGAAACACCATATATTTT.